Shown below are 12 T cell receptor beta chains from a single sample sequenced in a study of blood T cell repertoires in COVID-19. The data were produced by immunoSEQ multiplex PCR, yet TCRdb's version contains in-frame clones alone and is incomplete. The sample shows some 120,000 clones, 65% to 90% of them seen only once. The sequencing input was peripheral blood. All receptors derive from a human donor in a cohort sampled during active COVID-19.

The chain is built from TRBV6-2 or TRBV6-3 and TRBJ2-3, with a weak D call TRBD2 (5 bases). The CDR3 is made up of 15 amino acids. CDR1 is MNHEY, CDR2 SVGEGT, per germline. Trimming stripped 2 bases from V and 3 bases from J, with 12 bases between. This CDR3 is CASSYPRTGTDTQYF. The CDR3 bases are TGTGCCAGCAGTTACCCCCGGACGGGGACAGATACGCAGTATTTT.

This chain links TRBV4-3 with TRBJ2-2; TRBD2 aligns across 11 bases. CDR3 length equals 15 residues. The germline gives CDR1 LGHNA, CDR2 YSLEER. With V trimmed by 4 bases and J by 3 bases, 1 base remained unmatched. The CDR3 loop reads CASSLSGGDTGELFF. The CDR3 region has the DNA TGCGCCAGCAGCCTTAGCGGGGGGGACACCGGGGAGCTGTTTTTT.

The CDR3 bases are TGTGCCAGCAGCTTGGAACAGGGGAATTATGAAGCTTTCTTT. This gives the protein CASSLEQGNYEAFF. The V call is TRBV5-4, the J call TRBJ1-1, with TRBD1 matching 7 bases. CDR3 length: 14 amino acids. After removal of 0 bases from V and 7 bases from J, the junction contained 6 bases not matched to a gene. The germline gives CDR1 SGHNT, CDR2 YYREEE (reference sequence). The complete variable domain, with remaining parts taken from reference TRBV5-4 and TRBJ1-1, reads ETGVTQSPTHLIKTRGQQVTLRCSSQSGHNTVSWYQQALGQGPQFIFQYYREEENGRGNFPPRFSGLQFPNYSSELNVNALELDDSALYLCASSLEQGNYEAFFGQGTRLTVV.

V gene TRBV19 combines with J gene TRBJ1-2; tentatively, D is TRBD1 (6 bases). V was trimmed by 7 bases and J by 6 bases, leaving 15 bases between them. Germline V gene data show CDR1 as LNHDA and CDR2 as SQIVND (reference sequence). The CDR3 is 13 residues long. CDR3 coding DNA: TGTGCCAGTATGGACAGCCTAAGGCATGGCTACACCTTC. It is translated as CASMDSLRHGYTF.

This clone was picked up a small number of times. The gene calls are TRBV2 and TRBJ2-7; possible D gene TRBD1, 6 bases. The CDR3 is 15 amino acids. Germline V lookup: CDR1 SNHLY, CDR2 FYNNEI. The V and J ends lost 5 bases and 0 bases respectively, with 14 bases between them. Here the CDR3 reads CASSPGHSSSYEQYF. In DNA, the CDR3 is TGTGCCAGCAGTCCGGGACACTCGAGCTCCTACGAGCAGTACTTC.

The chain couples TRBV5-1 to TRBJ2-2, with a weak D call TRBD1 (5 bases). The CDR3 is made up of 18 amino acids. Germline CDR1 reads SGHRS; CDR2 reads YFSETQ. V lost 0 bases to trimming and J lost 0 bases, with 15 bases between them. This CDR3 reads CASSLERGQGSNTGELFF. Here the CDR3 DNA reads TGCGCCAGCAGCTTGGAAAGAGGCCAGGGCTCGAACACCGGGGAGCTGTTTTTT.

The chain recombines TRBV5-1 with TRBJ1-2; 8 positions agree with TRBD1. The CDR3 has 15 residues. CDR1 and CDR2 (germline): SGHRS, YFSETQ. Losses at the gene ends were 4 bases for V and 4 bases for J; bases not matched to a gene: 9. The CDR3: CASSMGQDLSYGYTF. CDR3 nucleotides: TGCGCCAGCAGCATGGGACAGGACCTCTCCTATGGCTACACCTTC.

The chain has TRBV5-6 and TRBJ1-2; 10 positions match TRBD1. The CDR3 has 15 residues. The germline gives CDR1 SGHDT, CDR2 YYEEEE. The trim removed 0 bases at V and 4 bases at J, leaving 3 bases unmatched. This chain's CDR3 is CASSLGQGAIYGYTF. Here the CDR3 DNA reads TGTGCCAGCAGCTTGGGACAGGGGGCAATCTATGGCTACACCTTC.

J is TRBJ2-3 and V is TRBV6-5, with 7 bases aligning to TRBD2. After removal of 6 bases from V and 0 bases from J, the junction contained 3 bases not matched to a gene. This CDR3 is built from 14 residues. CDR1 MNHEY and CDR2 SVGAGI come from the germline V gene. CDR3 sequence: CASSSGGSTDTQYF. Written as DNA, the CDR3 is TGTGCCAGCAGCTCGGGGGGTAGCACAGATACGCAGTATTTT.

This clone was seen a few times. CDR3 sequence: CASSPEGFGYTF. CDR3 sequence (DNA): TGTGCCAGCAGCCCAGAGGGCTTTGGCTACACCTTC. V is TRBV7-9 and J is TRBJ1-2, with D uncertain. The germline CDR1 and CDR2 sequences are SEHNR and FQNEAQ (reference sequence). There are 12 residues in the CDR3. V lost 5 bases to trimming and J lost 7 bases, with 11 bases between them.

V and J are TRBV4-1 and TRBJ1-1, with D maybe TRBD1 (5 bases). V lost 5 bases and J lost 9, with 22 bases in between. The CDR3 totals 15 residues. The V gene's germline CDR1 is MGHRA and CDR2 YSYEKL. For the CDR3, the DNA is TGCGCCAGCAGCTTATCCCGGGGGGAGAATATGAAAGCTTTCTTT. It yields the protein CASSLSRGENMKAFF.

The V and J genes are TRBV27 and TRBJ1-2; 10 nucleotides match TRBD1. Germline V gene lookup returns CDR1 MNHEY and CDR2 SMNVEV (reference sequence). CDR3 length: 16 residues. V shed 5 bases and J 8 bases; nucleotides not matched to a gene: 14. The CDR3 reads CASSDLSDRGLGGYTF. The DNA of the CDR3 is TGTGCCAGCAGTGACCTGTCCGACAGGGGGCTTGGGGGCTACACCTTC.